This TCR beta chain was sequenced in a study of lymphopenia after photon versus proton radiotherapy. The study's findings and limits: Proton therapy kept repertoires fairly stable, unlike photons, which gained effector/memory cells. Only patients who died were analyzed for survival; proton advantage is unproven. After lymphocyte nadir, photon-treated repertoires showed oligoclonal expansion, especially CD8+ Temra.

Comments on this clone: Its antigen is as yet unknown.

CDR3 size: 15 residues. Germline V gives CDR1 MNHEY, CDR2 SMNVEV (reference sequence). Trimming cost V 3 bases and J 9 bases, with 15 bases left between them. Here immunoSEQ multiplex PCR was the method, and the copy in TCRdb shows in-frame clones only, minus some. The table lists 26,000 or so clones, around 83% of them singletons. The sample consisted of peripheral blood, taken from a patient treated with photon-based radiotherapy. The source is a man aged 25-45 years with gastric cancer. The V and J genes are TRBV27 and TRBJ1-6; D not certain. CDR3 nucleotides: TGTGCCAGCAGTTTCCTGAATATTGATAGTTCACCCCTCCACTTT. Amino acids: CASSFLNIDSSPLHF.